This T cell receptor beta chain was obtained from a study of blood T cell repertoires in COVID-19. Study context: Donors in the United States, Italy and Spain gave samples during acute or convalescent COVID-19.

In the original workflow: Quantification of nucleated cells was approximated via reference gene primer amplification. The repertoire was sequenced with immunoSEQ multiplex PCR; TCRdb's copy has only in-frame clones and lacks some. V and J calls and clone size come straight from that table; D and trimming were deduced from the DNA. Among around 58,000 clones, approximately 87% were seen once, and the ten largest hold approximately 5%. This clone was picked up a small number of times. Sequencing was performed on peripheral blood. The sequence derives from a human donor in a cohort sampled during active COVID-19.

The CDR3: CSASGEGSNQPQHF. In DNA form, the CDR3 reads TGCAGTGCTAGTGGGGAGGGTAGCAATCAGCCCCAGCATTTT. The rearrangement uses TRBV20-1 and TRBJ1-5, with D unresolved. Germline CDR1 DFQATT, CDR2 SNEGSKA (reference sequence). Trimming took off 3 bases at V and 0 bases at J, with 9 bases between the two ends. The CDR3 has 14 amino acids.